This section outlines one T cell receptor beta chain sequence together with its context. In its sample, this clonotype was seen a few times. No antigen is known for it. Base quality data are lacking; no much larger clone is found one base away. The sample is drawn from a study of T-cell reconstitution after alpha-beta-depleted transplantation in children (dated by TCRdb to the mid-2010s). Some background on the complete study: Using TCR repertoire profiling, the study followed T-cell immune reconstitution in a quantitative way in children after TCRalphabeta/CD19-depleted allogeneic hematopoietic cell transplantation. Findings and caveats that apply to the study as a whole: The apparently early alphabetaT-cell count recovery about two months after transplant was reportedly dependent on only several hundred rapidly expanded clones derived from non-depleted graft cells. Hyperexpanded clone frequencies declined over subsequent months; after one year, T-cell counts and TCRbeta diversity were mostly attributed to newly produced T cells. In some patients, high TCRbeta diversity at day 60 was attributed to recipient T cells and intrathymic progenitors that had survived conditioning.

The sample's treatment or condition label, decoded: allogeneic hematopoietic cell transplantation with graft depleted of TCRalphabeta T cells and CD19 B cells. Transplant recipients were children who received TCRalphabeta/CD19-depleted allogeneic hematopoietic cell grafts. Preparation of the library involved PCR. TCRdb lists the instrument as Illumina HiSeq 2500. Molecular barcoding was employed in the preparation of TCR libraries, with unique molecular identifiers being used to normalize TCRbeta repertoire quantification. TCRdb trimmed the raw reads at Q25, called clones with MiXCR and kept productive beta chains. Rows are combined by CDR3 protein, so each entry shows the most common genes and DNA. This sample gives roughly 790,000 distinct CDR3 sequences in total; around 17% of them show up just once. Of the sample, roughly 5% is held by the ten largest clones. Taken from cysteine to phenylalanine, the CDR3 has 16 residues. Only the CDR3 DNA stays, 48 bases, in frame from base 1. Via the germline V gene, CDR1 is ENHRY and CDR2 SYGVKD. V is pruned by 3 bases and J by 3 bases, leaving 4 bases of the junction without a gene match.

Here the sequenced sample was PBMCs, mostly from graft donor cells, taken 360 days after TCRalphabeta/CD19-depleted stem cell transplant. This sequence was found in a male patient aged 10 to 17 who had a stem cell transplant for acute lymphoblastic leukemia, so the T cells may come from the graft donor. This chain is built from TRBV10-3 and TRBJ2-3; 12 bases in the middle match TRBD2. The CDR3 protein sequence reads: CAISDRLAGGTDTQYF. The base sequence is TGTGCCATCAGTGATCGGCTAGCGGGAGGGACAGATACGCAGTATTTT.